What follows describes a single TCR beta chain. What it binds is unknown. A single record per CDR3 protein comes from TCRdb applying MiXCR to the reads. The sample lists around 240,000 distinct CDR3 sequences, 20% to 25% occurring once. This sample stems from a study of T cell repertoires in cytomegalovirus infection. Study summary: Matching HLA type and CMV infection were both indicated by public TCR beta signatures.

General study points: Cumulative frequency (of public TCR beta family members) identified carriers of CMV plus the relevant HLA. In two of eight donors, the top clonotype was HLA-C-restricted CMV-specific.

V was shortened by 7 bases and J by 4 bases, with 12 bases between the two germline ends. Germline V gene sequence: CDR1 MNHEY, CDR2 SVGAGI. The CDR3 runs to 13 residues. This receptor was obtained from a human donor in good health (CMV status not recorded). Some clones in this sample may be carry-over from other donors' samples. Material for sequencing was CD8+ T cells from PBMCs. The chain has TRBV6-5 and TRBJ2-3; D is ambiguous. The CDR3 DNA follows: TGTGCCAGCACCGACTCATTATCAGATACGCAGTATTTT. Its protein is CASTDSLSDTQYF.